Shown below are 9 T cell receptor beta chains from a single sample sequenced in a study of cytomegalovirus exposure and HLA in healthy donors. Vbeta (60) and Jbeta (13) primers were used in the PCR. The data were produced by immunoSEQ multiplex PCR, yet TCRdb's version contains in-frame clones alone and is incomplete. Its listing shows tens of thousands of clones. The specimen sequenced was PBMCs. These receptors all come from a man aged 50-60 years in good health and CMV-seropositive.

The chain links TRBV30 to TRBJ1-2; 9 nucleotides line up with TRBD1. J was trimmed by 6 bases and V by 2 bases; bases with no gene match: 4. Germline values: CDR1 GTSNPN, CDR2 SVGIG (reference sequence). CDR3 size: 13 residues. In nucleotides, the CDR3 is TGTGCCTGGAGTAACAGGGGGCACGATGGCTACACCTTC. This gives the protein CAWSNRGHDGYTF. The full variable domain, with the rest looked up from reference TRBV30 and TRBJ1-2, is SQTIHQWPATLVQPVGSPLSLECTVEGTSNPNLYWYRQAAGRGLQLLFYSVGIGQISSEVPQNLSASRPQDRQFILSSKKLLLSDSGFYLCAWSNRGHDGYTFGSGTRLTVV.

The chain couples TRBV7-2 to TRBJ2-6; D is unresolved. The germline V gene encodes CDR1 SGHTA and CDR2 FQGNSA. The CDR3 loop spans 16 amino acids. Trimming removed 0 bases from V and 3 bases from J, with 9 bases in between. CDR3 amino acids: CASSLARVVGANVLTF. CDR3 DNA: TGTGCCAGCAGCTTAGCGCGTGTTGTTGGGGCCAACGTCCTGACTTTC.

V usage is TRBV9 and J usage is TRBJ2-1; 10 bases align to TRBD2. Germline lookup yields CDR1 SGDLS and CDR2 YYNGEE. Germline trimming cut 0 bases from V and 4 bases from J; bases unmatched to any gene: 4. The CDR3 is made up of 16 amino acids. CDR3 sequence (DNA): TGTGCCAGCAGCGTAGGGGGACTAGCGTTATACAATGAGCAGTTCTTC. As protein: CASSVGGLALYNEQFF.

The chain employs TRBV9 and TRBJ1-3; 7 bases match TRBD1. Germline V gene data show CDR1 as SGDLS and CDR2 as YYNGEE. Trimming removed 5 bases from V and 0 bases from J; junction bases left unmatched: 17. This CDR3 spans 19 amino acids. The CDR3 DNA reads as TGTGCCAGCAGTTCCTCCGGGACAGAACTTGGAGACTCTGGAAACACCATATATTTT. It codes for CASSSSGTELGDSGNTIYF.

The chain is built from TRBV11-2 and TRBJ2-1; the match to TRBD1 covers 11 bases. This CDR3 is 14 amino acids long. Germline lookup yields CDR1 SGHAT and CDR2 FQNNGV. With 5 bases clipped from V and 7 bases from J, the junction kept 4 bases outside the gene matches. The CDR3, as DNA: TGTGCCAGCAGCCCGGGGACAGGGGGGAATGAGCAGTTCTTC. Protein sequence: CASSPGTGGNEQFF.

In regard to this clone: Lacking the conserved final phenylalanine or tryptophan, this CDR3 likely reflects a read error. The V call is TRBV5-1, the J call TRBJ2-7, with 11 bases matching TRBD1. Germline V gene data show CDR1 as SGHRS and CDR2 as YFSETQ. The CDR3 length is 14 residues. V was clipped by 4 bases and J by 3 bases; unmatched bases: 3. The CDR3: CASSPGTGGYEQYL. For the CDR3, the DNA is TGCGCCAGCAGCCCAGGGACAGGGGGCTACGAGCAGTACCTC.

The rearrangement joins TRBV4-2 to TRBJ2-1; 8 bases are a match to TRBD2. Germline trimming cut 4 bases from V and 8 bases from J; bases unmatched to any gene: 19. Germline V gene sequence: CDR1 LGHNA, CDR2 YNFKEQ. The CDR3 spans 18 residues. The CDR3 reads CASSPGGKLAASGDEQFF. CDR3 DNA: TGTGCCAGCAGCCCCGGCGGAAAACTAGCGGCTTCTGGGGATGAGCAGTTCTTC.

The chain has TRBV7-3 and TRBJ1-1, with D perhaps matching TRBD1 (5 bases). Germline CDR1 reads SGHTA; CDR2 reads FQGTGA. Trimming left V 1 base short and J 4 bases short, with 10 bases between. The CDR3 covers 14 residues. The CDR3 is CASSLIGGTTEAFF. The CDR3 nucleotides read TGTGCCAGCAGCTTAATCGGAGGGACCACTGAAGCTTTCTTT.

The chain uses TRBV4-3 and TRBJ2-7; 9 bases line up with TRBD1. The CDR3 sequence is 15 residues long. The J segment lost 5 bases and the V segment lost 1 base, leaving 6 bases of the junction unmatched. Germline CDR1 is LGHNA and CDR2 is YSLEER. CDR3 residues: CASSQGGQGRDEQYF. CDR3 nucleotides: TGCGCCAGCAGCCAAGGGGGACAGGGTAGAGACGAGCAGTACTTC.